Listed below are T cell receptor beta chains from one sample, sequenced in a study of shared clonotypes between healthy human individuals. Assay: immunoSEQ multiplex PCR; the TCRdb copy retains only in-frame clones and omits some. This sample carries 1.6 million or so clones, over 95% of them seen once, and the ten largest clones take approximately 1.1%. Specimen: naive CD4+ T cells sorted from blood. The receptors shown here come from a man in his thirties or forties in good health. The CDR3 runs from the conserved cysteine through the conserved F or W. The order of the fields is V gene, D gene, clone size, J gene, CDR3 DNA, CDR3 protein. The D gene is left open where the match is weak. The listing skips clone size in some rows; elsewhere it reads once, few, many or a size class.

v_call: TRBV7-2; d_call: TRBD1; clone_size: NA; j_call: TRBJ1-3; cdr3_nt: TGTGCCAGCAGCTTGCACTTGGGACAGATCTCTGGAAACACCATATATTTT; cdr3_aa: CASSLHLGQISGNTIYF
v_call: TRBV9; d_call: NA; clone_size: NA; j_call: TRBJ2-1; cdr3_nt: TGTGCCAGCAGCACCCGGACAGTAGGTGAGCAGTTCTTC; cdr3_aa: CASSTRTVGEQFF
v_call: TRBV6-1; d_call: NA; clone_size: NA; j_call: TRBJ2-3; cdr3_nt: TGTGCCAGCAGTGAAGAGCTAGTGACAGATACGCAGTATTTT; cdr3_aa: CASSEELVTDTQYF
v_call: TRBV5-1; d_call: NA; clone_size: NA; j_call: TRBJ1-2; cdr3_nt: TGCGCCAGCAGCTCCGACAGATATGGCTACACCTTC; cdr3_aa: CASSSDRYGYTF
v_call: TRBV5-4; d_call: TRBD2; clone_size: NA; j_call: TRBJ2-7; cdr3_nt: TGTGCCAGCAGCTATCCGGGCGGGAGGGCCTCCTACGAGCAGTACTTC; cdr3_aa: CASSYPGGRASYEQYF
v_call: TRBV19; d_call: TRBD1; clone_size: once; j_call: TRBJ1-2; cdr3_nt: TGTGCCAGTAGTATTAACACGGGACAGGGGAACTATGGCTACACCTTC; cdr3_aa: CASSINTGQGNYGYTF
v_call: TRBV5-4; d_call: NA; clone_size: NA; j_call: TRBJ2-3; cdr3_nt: TGTGCCAGCAGCTTAACTAGCTTAAGCACAGATACGCAGTATTTT; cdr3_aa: CASSLTSLSTDTQYF
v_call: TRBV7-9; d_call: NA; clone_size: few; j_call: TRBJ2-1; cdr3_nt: TGTGCCAGCAGGCTCGGGATGTCCGACAATGAGCAGTTCTTC; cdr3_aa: CASRLGMSDNEQFF
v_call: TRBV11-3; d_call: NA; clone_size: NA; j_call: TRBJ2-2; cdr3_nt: TGTGCCAGCAGCTCCGAGCCGGACGGGGAGCTGTTTTTT; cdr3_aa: CASSSEPDGELFF
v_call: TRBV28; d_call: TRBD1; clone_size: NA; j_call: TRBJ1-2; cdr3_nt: TGTGCCACCCGGGGGGCAGGGGGCGCGGACTATGGCTACACCTTC; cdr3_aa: CATRGAGGADYGYTF
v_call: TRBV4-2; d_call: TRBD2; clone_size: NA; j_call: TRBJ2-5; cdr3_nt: TGTGCCAGCCGAGGGACTAGCGGCGAAACGTGGGACCAGTACTTC; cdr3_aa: CASRGTSGETWDQYF
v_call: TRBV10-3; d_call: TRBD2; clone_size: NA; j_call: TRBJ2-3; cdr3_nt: TGTGCCATCAGTACCCTAGCGGGAGGTGACGATACGCAGTATTTT; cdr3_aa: CAISTLAGGDDTQYF
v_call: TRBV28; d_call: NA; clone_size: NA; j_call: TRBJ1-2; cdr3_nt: TGTGCCAGCAGTAGCCCCAACAGGGATGGCTACACCTTC; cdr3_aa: CASSSPNRDGYTF
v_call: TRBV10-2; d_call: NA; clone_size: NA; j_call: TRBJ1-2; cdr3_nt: TGCGCCAGCAGTGAGATCCCACAGGGTAACTACGGCTACACCTTC; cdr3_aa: CASSEIPQGNYGYTF
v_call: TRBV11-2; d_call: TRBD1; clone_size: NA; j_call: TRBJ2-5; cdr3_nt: TGTGCCAGCAGCCGGGGACAGCTACTACAAGAGACCCAGTACTTC; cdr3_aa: CASSRGQLLQETQYF
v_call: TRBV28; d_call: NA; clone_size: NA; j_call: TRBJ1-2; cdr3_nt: TGTGCCAGCAGTTTATCCCAGATAATCTATGGCTACACCTTC; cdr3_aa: CASSLSQIIYGYTF
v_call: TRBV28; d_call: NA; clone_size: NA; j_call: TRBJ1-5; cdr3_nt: TGTGCCAGCAGTTACAATAAGAGGGGCAATCAGCCCCAGCATTTT; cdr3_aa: CASSYNKRGNQPQHF
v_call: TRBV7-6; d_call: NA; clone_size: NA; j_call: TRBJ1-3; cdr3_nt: TGTGCCAGCAGCCGCCGGGCCTCGACAACGAACACCATATATTTT; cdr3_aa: CASSRRASTTNTIYF
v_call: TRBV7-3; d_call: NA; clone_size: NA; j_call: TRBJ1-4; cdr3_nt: TGTGCCAGCAGCTTAGATGCAGTACAAAATGAAAAACTGTTTTTT; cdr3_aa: CASSLDAVQNEKLFF
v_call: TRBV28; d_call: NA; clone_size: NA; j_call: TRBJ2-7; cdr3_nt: TGTGCCAGCAGTTTAGGGGGGGAGCAGTACTTC; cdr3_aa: CASSLGGEQYF
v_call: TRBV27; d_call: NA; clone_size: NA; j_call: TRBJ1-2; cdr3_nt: TGTGCCAGCAGTTTTAGAGGACCGGTCACTTTGGGCTACACCTTC; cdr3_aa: CASSFRGPVTLGYTF
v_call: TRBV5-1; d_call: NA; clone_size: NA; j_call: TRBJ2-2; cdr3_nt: TGCGCCAGCAGCTTGGATTTGGCCAGGGGATATTCGAACACCGGGGAGCTGTTTTTT; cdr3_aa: CASSLDLARGYSNTGELFF
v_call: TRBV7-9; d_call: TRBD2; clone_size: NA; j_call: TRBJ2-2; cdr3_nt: TGTGCCAGCAGCAGGCTAGCGGGGACCGGGGAGCTGTTTTTT; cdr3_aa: CASSRLAGTGELFF
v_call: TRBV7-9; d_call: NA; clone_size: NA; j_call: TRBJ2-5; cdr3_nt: TGTGCCAGCAGCTCGGGACTGACTCCCAAAGAGACCCAGTACTTC; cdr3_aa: CASSSGLTPKETQYF
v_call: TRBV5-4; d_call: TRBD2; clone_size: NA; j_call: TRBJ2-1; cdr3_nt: TGTGCCAGCAGCTACCGACTAGCGGGACGCTACAATGAGCAGTTCTTC; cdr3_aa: CASSYRLAGRYNEQFF